This is a list of T cell receptor beta chains from one sample in a study of blood T cell repertoires in COVID-19. Some clones are missing from TCRdb's copy, which holds only in-frame ones; the method was immunoSEQ multiplex PCR. The sample includes about 360,000 clones, about 87% of them seen just once. Source material: peripheral blood. The receptors derive from a human donor in a cohort sampled during active COVID-19. CDR3s include the opening cysteine and the closing phenylalanine or tryptophan. The order of the fields is D gene, clone size, V gene, J gene, CDR3 DNA, CDR3 protein. D genes are given only for firm matches. Size values are once, few and many counts, or a class for expanded clones, and some rows have none.

D: TRBD1; size: .; V: TRBV9; J: TRBJ1-3; DNA: TGTGCCAGCAGCGAACCCGGGACAGGGCCGAAGGGCGACACCATATATTTT; CDR3: CASSEPGTGPKGDTIYF
D: .; size: .; V: TRBV20-1; J: TRBJ1-2; DNA: TGCAGTGCTAGTGGCTCGAGAGGGGAGGAGGGTGGCTACACCTTC; CDR3: CSASGSRGEEGGYTF
D: TRBD2; size: .; V: TRBV4-1; J: TRBJ2-3; DNA: TGCGCCAGCAGCCAAGAAGGGCTAGCGGGAGGTGATAGCACAGATACGCAGTATTTT; CDR3: CASSQEGLAGGDSTDTQYF
D: TRBD2; size: .; V: TRBV30; J: TRBJ2-1; DNA: TGTGCCTGGAGTGGGGTACTAGCGGGGCCATACAATGAGCAGTTCTTC; CDR3: CAWSGVLAGPYNEQFF
D: .; size: few; V: TRBV7-9; J: TRBJ2-7; DNA: TGTGCCAGCAGACGGATAGCTGACTACGAGCAGTACTTC; CDR3: CASRRIADYEQYF
D: .; size: .; V: TRBV6-4; J: TRBJ2-4; DNA: TGTGCCAGCAGGCCCGGGGGTGGTGCCAAAAACATTCAGTACTTC; CDR3: CASRPGGGAKNIQYF
D: TRBD2; size: .; V: TRBV7-8; J: TRBJ2-5; DNA: TGTGCCAGCAGCCGAGGACTAGCGGGGGGGCTGGAGACCCAGTACTTC; CDR3: CASSRGLAGGLETQYF
D: TRBD1; size: .; V: TRBV30; J: TRBJ1-1; DNA: TGTGCCTGGAGTATCGGGACAGGGAACACTGAAGCTTTCTTT; CDR3: CAWSIGTGNTEAFF
D: .; size: .; V: TRBV2; J: TRBJ2-3; DNA: TGTGCCAGCACCCTTGGACACTTCACAGATACGCAGTATTTT; CDR3: CASTLGHFTDTQYF
D: .; size: .; V: TRBV21-1; J: TRBJ1-1; DNA: TGTGCCAGCAGCAAACTCAGACAGGGGAGGCCTAGAATTAAAGCTTTCTTT; CDR3: CASSKLRQGRPRIKAFF
D: .; size: few; V: TRBV5-1; J: TRBJ1-6; DNA: TGCGCCAGCAGCTTGTCTACCCTCTCTAATTCACCCCTCCACTTT; CDR3: CASSLSTLSNSPLHF
D: TRBD1; size: .; V: TRBV10-3; J: TRBJ2-5; DNA: TGTGCCATCAGTGATGCCCCCGGGACAGGGACGGAGACCCAGTACTTC; CDR3: CAISDAPGTGTETQYF
D: TRBD1; size: .; V: TRBV12-3/TRBV12-4; J: TRBJ1-2; DNA: TGTGCCAGCAGGACAGGGAGCAGCTATGGCTACACCTTC; CDR3: CASRTGSSYGYTF
D: .; size: .; V: TRBV7-6; J: TRBJ2-2; DNA: TGTGCCAGCAGCTCGTCCCTCACCGGGGAGCTGTTTTTT; CDR3: CASSSSLTGELFF
D: .; size: .; V: TRBV5-1; J: TRBJ2-7; DNA: TGCGCCAGCAGTCAATCCGGGGCCTACGAGCAGTACTTC; CDR3: CASSQSGAYEQYF
D: .; size: once; V: TRBV19; J: TRBJ1-4; DNA: TGTGCCAGTAGTCTCCCCGGGGGTTCTGATGAAAAACTGTTTTTT; CDR3: CASSLPGGSDEKLFF
D: .; size: few; V: TRBV4-1; J: TRBJ1-3; DNA: TGCGCCAGCAGCCAACCTCGGGTCTCTGGAAACACCATATATTTT; CDR3: CASSQPRVSGNTIYF